The present T cell receptor beta chain was sequenced within a study of the immune and genomic landscape of osteosarcoma. On the study more broadly: Diagnosis ages spanned roughly 5-81 years, median about 28. The cohort was enriched for poor-risk osteosarcoma. Broader study findings: Productive clonality was low overall, averaging around 0.081, maximum around 0.3.

Between the trimmed V and J ends, which lost 4 bases and 4 bases, there was a span of 13 bases. The CDR3 extends over 14 amino acids. Germline V lookup: CDR1 SGHDN, CDR2 FVKESK. Sequenced by immunoSEQ multiplex PCR; TCRdb stores in-frame clones only, minus some. There are about 370 clones in the sample; under 90% occur only once, and roughly 13% lies in the top ten. As regards this clone: The target antigen is unknown.

This TCR was sampled from a man between 40 and 49 years old with osteosarcoma. This sequence joins TRBV14 and TRBJ1-2, with a tentative D call TRBD1 (6 bases). Sequences were obtained from metastatic tumor tissue from the lung. The CDR3 DNA sequence: TGTGCCAGCAGCCCTAGGACAGAAATCTATGGCTACACCTTC. The encoded protein is CASSPRTEIYGYTF.